This TCR beta chain is drawn from a study of T cell responses to AZD1222 COVID-19 vaccine. Across the whole study: The analysis combined second doses at about 4 or about 12 weeks.

Comment on this clone: Its antigen is currently unknown.

Clones were sequenced by immunoSEQ multiplex PCR, and TCRdb holds only the in-frame ones, with some missing. This table holds 150,000 to 200,000 clones, approximately 88% found once. Points from the study as a whole: Among spike-specific TCRs, nearly half reportedly target unmutated variant regions. Increases in Spike-specific TCR breadth and depth were seen after two AZD1222 doses.

Per the germline V gene, CDR1 is MNHEY and CDR2 is SMNVEV (reference sequence). The CDR3 spans 18 residues. Trimming took 5 bases from V and 1 from J, leaving 23 bases between them. The source was peripheral blood, collected on day 0 of AZD1222 vaccination. V usage is TRBV27 and J usage is TRBJ1-1; TRBD1 might be the D (6 bases). The TCR was taken from an adult in good health. The CDR3 is CASSPYPAPMGANTEAFF. The CDR3 DNA sequence: TGTGCCAGCAGTCCTTACCCGGCGCCTATGGGGGCGAACACTGAAGCTTTCTTT.